This T cell receptor (beta chain) originates from a study of PD-1 blockade in classical Hodgkin lymphoma. Trimming removed 3 bases at V and 3 bases at J, with 12 bases between. The CDR3 length is 14 residues. Germline lookup yields CDR1 GTSNPN and CDR2 SVGIG (reference sequence). Relapses following autologous stem cell transplantation were seen in all patients, with brentuximab vedotin exposure varying. Data came from immunoSEQ multiplex PCR; TCRdb stores just in-frame clones and leaves some out. The sample has approximately 44,000 clones, under 75% seen once. Points from the study as a whole: Individuals who commenced nivolumab within less than 1 year of ASCT were excluded.

Details on this clone: The antigen remains unidentified.

This sequence originates from a human donor with classical Hodgkin lymphoma. The specimen comprised peripheral blood mononuclear cells (PBMCs), sampled at baseline. The chain has TRBV30 and TRBJ1-5, with D maybe TRBD1 (5 bases). The CDR3 DNA reads as TGTGCCTGGAGCCCAGAGGGGTTCAATCAGCCCCAGCATTTT. It encodes CAWSPEGFNQPQHF.